A single T cell receptor (beta chain) is shown here with its context. No antigen is known for it. Because the CDR3 is missing its conserved closing phenylalanine or tryptophan, this is likely a read error. The CDR3 covers 14 residues. In germline, CDR1 is SGHVS, CDR2 FNYEAQ. Trimming shortened V by 3 bases and J by 8 bases, and 14 bases separated the two germline ends. Constant-region reverse primers amplified full-length variable regions, followed by semi-nested Nested Universal Primer A PCR. TCRdb redid the calling of the 5' RACE reads with MiXCR, one entry per CDR3 protein. The sample lists approximately 23,000 distinct CDR3 sequences, approximately 28% occurring once. General study findings and limits: In terms of TCR gene usage, tumor memory CD4+ T cells clustered together with blood and lymph node memory CD4+ cells, as well as with lymph node naive CD4+ cells. Tumor Tregs overlapped most with tumor, then blood, naive CD4+ cells.

This clonotype was obtained from a female donor with breast cancer. The chain is built from TRBV7-6 and TRBJ2-1; weak D call: TRBD1 (5 bases). Sequenced sample: tumor-infiltrating naive CD4+ T cells sorted from the breast tumor. Stated subset: naive CD4+ T cells, CD4+CD45RA+CD25-. In DNA form, the CDR3 reads TGTGCCAGCAGCTTCCTTAGGGGTGGGGATGAGCAGTTCTCC. It codes for CASSFLRGGDEQFS.